These T cell receptor beta chains were read from a single sample in a study of blood T cell repertoires in COVID-19. Sequencing used immunoSEQ multiplex PCR; TCRdb keeps in-frame clones, though not all of them. The data contain over 250,000 clones, about nine tenths of them singletons. The sample consisted of PBMCs or T cells enriched from blood (not recorded which). These receptors were collected from a woman aged 50 to 60 who had recovered from COVID-19. Both conserved end residues are part of each CDR3. Where a row states a size, it is once, few, many or the class of an expanded clone; other rows omit it.

j_gene: TRBJ1-6; abundance: -; v_gene: TRBV4-2; len: 16; CDR3aa: CASSQEVGGSGSPLHF
j_gene: TRBJ1-3; abundance: -; v_gene: TRBV7-2; len: 16; CDR3aa: CASSLAGFSSGNTIYF
j_gene: TRBJ1-2; abundance: -; v_gene: TRBV6-2/TRBV6-3; len: 17; CDR3aa: CASSYSKRLGAGYGYTF
j_gene: TRBJ2-1; abundance: -; v_gene: TRBV28; len: 13; CDR3aa: CASSLWAPPEQFF
j_gene: TRBJ2-2; abundance: once; v_gene: TRBV7-3; len: 17; CDR3aa: CASSSGGAGVGTGELFF
j_gene: TRBJ2-7; abundance: -; v_gene: TRBV28; len: 16; CDR3aa: CASGVSRASGSYEQYF
j_gene: TRBJ2-6; abundance: -; v_gene: TRBV5-1; len: 15; CDR3aa: CASSLQAPGANVLTF
j_gene: TRBJ2-6; abundance: -; v_gene: TRBV7-9; len: 19; CDR3aa: CASSSALGDRGTGANVLTF
j_gene: TRBJ2-7; abundance: -; v_gene: TRBV27; len: 14; CDR3aa: CASRLSGQPYEQYF
j_gene: TRBJ1-1; abundance: -; v_gene: TRBV6-5; len: 14; CDR3aa: CASSYSGVPSKAFF
j_gene: TRBJ1-4; abundance: -; v_gene: TRBV5-4; len: 15; CDR3aa: CASSRRPGRNEKLFF
j_gene: TRBJ2-7; abundance: -; v_gene: TRBV6-2/TRBV6-3; len: 12; CDR3aa: CASSFGGYEQYF
j_gene: TRBJ2-7; abundance: -; v_gene: TRBV28; len: 12; CDR3aa: CASLRGQYEQYF
j_gene: TRBJ2-5; abundance: -; v_gene: TRBV7-2; len: 13; CDR3aa: CASSLYLQETQYF
j_gene: TRBJ2-7; abundance: -; v_gene: TRBV10-3; len: 14; CDR3aa: CAISLAGGVYEQYF
j_gene: TRBJ1-1; abundance: -; v_gene: TRBV10-3; len: 18; CDR3aa: CAISASPGQGSSNTEAFF
j_gene: TRBJ1-1; abundance: -; v_gene: TRBV11-3; len: 14; CDR3aa: CASQDRDRGTEAFF
j_gene: TRBJ1-3; abundance: -; v_gene: TRBV7-2; len: 15; CDR3aa: CASSLIWHSGNTIYF
j_gene: TRBJ1-2; abundance: -; v_gene: TRBV7-2; len: 14; CDR3aa: CASSPRTDLYGYTF
j_gene: TRBJ1-4; abundance: -; v_gene: TRBV3-1/TRBV3-2; len: 16; CDR3aa: CASSRDRGRSNEKLFF
j_gene: TRBJ1-5; abundance: -; v_gene: TRBV5-5; len: 17; CDR3aa: CASSLGGGVYSNQPQHF
j_gene: TRBJ2-3; abundance: -; v_gene: TRBV7-2; len: 14; CDR3aa: CASLRDREPDTQYF
j_gene: TRBJ2-7; abundance: -; v_gene: TRBV5-6; len: 18; CDR3aa: CASSARTSGSLASYEQYF
j_gene: TRBJ2-7; abundance: -; v_gene: TRBV27; len: 19; CDR3aa: CASSEPGAGFGTSGSNEYF